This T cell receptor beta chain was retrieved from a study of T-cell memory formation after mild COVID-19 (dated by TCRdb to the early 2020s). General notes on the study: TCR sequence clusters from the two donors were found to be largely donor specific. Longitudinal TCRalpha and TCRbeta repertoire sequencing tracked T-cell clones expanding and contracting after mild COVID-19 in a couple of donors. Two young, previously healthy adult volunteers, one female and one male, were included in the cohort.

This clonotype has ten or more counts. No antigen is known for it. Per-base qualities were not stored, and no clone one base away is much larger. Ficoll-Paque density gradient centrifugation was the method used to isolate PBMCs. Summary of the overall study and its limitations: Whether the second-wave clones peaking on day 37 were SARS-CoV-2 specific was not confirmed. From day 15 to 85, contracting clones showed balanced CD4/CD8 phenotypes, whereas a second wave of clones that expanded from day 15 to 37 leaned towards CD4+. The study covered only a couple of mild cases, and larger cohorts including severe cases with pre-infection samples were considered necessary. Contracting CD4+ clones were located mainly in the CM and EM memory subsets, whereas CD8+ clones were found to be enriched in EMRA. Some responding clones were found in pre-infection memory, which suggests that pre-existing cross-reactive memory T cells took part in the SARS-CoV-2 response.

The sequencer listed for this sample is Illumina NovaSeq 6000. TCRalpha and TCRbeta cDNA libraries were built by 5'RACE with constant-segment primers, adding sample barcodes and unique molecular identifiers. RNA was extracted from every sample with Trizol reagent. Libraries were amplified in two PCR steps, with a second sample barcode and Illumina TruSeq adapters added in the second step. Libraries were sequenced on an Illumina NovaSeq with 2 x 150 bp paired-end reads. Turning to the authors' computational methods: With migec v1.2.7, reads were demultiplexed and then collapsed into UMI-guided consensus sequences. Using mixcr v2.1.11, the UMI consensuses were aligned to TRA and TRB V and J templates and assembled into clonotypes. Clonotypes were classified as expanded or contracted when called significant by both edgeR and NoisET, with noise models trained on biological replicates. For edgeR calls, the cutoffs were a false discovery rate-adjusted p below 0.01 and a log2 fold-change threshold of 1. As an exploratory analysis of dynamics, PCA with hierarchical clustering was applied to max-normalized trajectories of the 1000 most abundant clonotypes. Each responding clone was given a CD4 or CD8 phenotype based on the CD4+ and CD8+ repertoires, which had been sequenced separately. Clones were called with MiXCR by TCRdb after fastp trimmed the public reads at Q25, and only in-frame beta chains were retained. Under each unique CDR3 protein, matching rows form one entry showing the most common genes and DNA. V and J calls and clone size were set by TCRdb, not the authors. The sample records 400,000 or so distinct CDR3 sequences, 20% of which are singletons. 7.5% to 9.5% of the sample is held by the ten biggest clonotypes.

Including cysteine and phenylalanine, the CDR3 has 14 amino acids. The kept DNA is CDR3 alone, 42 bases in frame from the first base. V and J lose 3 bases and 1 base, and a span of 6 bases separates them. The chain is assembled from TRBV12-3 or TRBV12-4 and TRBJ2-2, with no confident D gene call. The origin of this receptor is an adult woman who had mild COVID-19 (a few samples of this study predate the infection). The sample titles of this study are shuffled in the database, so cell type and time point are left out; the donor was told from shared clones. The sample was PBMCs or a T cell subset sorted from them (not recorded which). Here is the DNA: TGTGCCAGCAGTTTCACCGGGAACACCGGGGAGCTGTTTTTT. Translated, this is CASSFTGNTGELFF.